This T cell receptor beta chain was retrieved from a study of PD-L1 blockade in urothelial cancer. Study-level information: Previous chemotherapy exposure amounted to 0 to 3 regimens for patients. Blood drawn 3 weeks (second dose) and 6 weeks after treatment start was analyzed. A median roughly 140,000 T cells were found in blood samples.

Libraries were prepared by immunoSEQ multiplex PCR; TCRdb keeps only in-frame clonotypes and omits some of them. The table has more than 65,000 clones, 87% seen once. Overall study findings and caveats: Sub-median blood TCR clonality before treatment predicted longer survival.

As concerns this clone: The target antigen is unknown.

From germline, CDR1 is SNHLY and CDR2 FYNNEI. The CDR3 is made up of 10 amino acids. The J segment lost 13 bases and the V segment lost 6 bases, leaving 2 bases of the junction unmatched. The clonotype comes from a woman in her 70s with urothelial cancer. The source was PBMCs, collected around atezolizumab (anti-PD-L1) treatment. This sequence joins TRBV2 and TRBJ2-1; 8 bases align to TRBD1. The CDR3: CASSGQGQFF. The CDR3, as DNA: TGTGCCAGCAGCGGACAGGGTCAGTTCTTC.